A selection of T cell receptor beta chains follows, all from one sample in a study of T-cell reconstitution after alpha-beta-depleted transplantation in children. Via MiXCR, TCRdb re-called the PCR reads, giving one row per CDR3 protein. This table holds 670,000 or so distinct CDR3 sequences, around 12% found once. The sequences come from PBMCs, collected before TCRalphabeta/CD19-depleted stem cell transplant. Receptors originate from a girl aged 2 to 9 with congenital amegakaryocytic thrombocytopenia, due to receive a stem cell transplant. The CDR3 runs from the conserved cysteine through the conserved F or W. The order of the fields is CDR3 length, clone size, J gene, V gene, D gene, CDR3 DNA, CDR3 protein. A D gene is named only where the DNA matches it firmly. Clone sizes are given selectively: once, few, many, or a class where the clone is expanded.

cdr3_length: 12
clone_size: .
j_call: TRBJ1-2
v_call: TRBV2
d_call: .
cdr3_nt: TGTGCCAGCAGTGAAGCAGGGGGTGGCTACACCTTC
cdr3_aa: CASSEAGGGYTF

cdr3_length: 13
clone_size: few
j_call: TRBJ2-7
v_call: TRBV5-1
d_call: .
cdr3_nt: TGCGCCAGCAAAATCCCAACCTCCTACGAGCAGTACTTC
cdr3_aa: CASKIPTSYEQYF

cdr3_length: 14
clone_size: .
j_call: TRBJ2-3
v_call: TRBV20-1
d_call: .
cdr3_nt: TGCAGTGCTAGAGATCCGGGAAGCACAGATACGCAGTATTTT
cdr3_aa: CSARDPGSTDTQYF

cdr3_length: 12
clone_size: many
j_call: TRBJ2-1
v_call: TRBV20-1
d_call: .
cdr3_nt: TGCAGTGTCCAGGGGCGCAGGGATGAGCAGTTCTTC
cdr3_aa: CSVQGRRDEQFF

cdr3_length: 13
clone_size: few
j_call: TRBJ2-7
v_call: TRBV10-2
d_call: TRBD2
cdr3_nt: TGCGCCAGCAGTGAGTCTAGCGGGAGGGAGCAGTACTTC
cdr3_aa: CASSESSGREQYF

cdr3_length: 16
clone_size: many
j_call: TRBJ2-3
v_call: TRBV5-1
d_call: .
cdr3_nt: TGCGCCAGCAGCCCCGATGCGGGACCAAGCACAGATACGCAGTATTTT
cdr3_aa: CASSPDAGPSTDTQYF

cdr3_length: 19
clone_size: once
j_call: TRBJ2-5
v_call: TRBV5-1
d_call: TRBD2
cdr3_nt: TGCGCCAGCAGCTTGGCCGGGGGACTAACGGGAGGTAGTCAAGAGACCCAGTACTTC
cdr3_aa: CASSLAGGLTGGSQETQYF

cdr3_length: 13
clone_size: many
j_call: TRBJ2-5
v_call: TRBV25-1
d_call: .
cdr3_nt: TGTGCCAGCAGTGCAATGAGGTCGGAGACCCAGTACTTC
cdr3_aa: CASSAMRSETQYF

cdr3_length: 14
clone_size: .
j_call: TRBJ1-2
v_call: TRBV25-1
d_call: TRBD1
cdr3_nt: TGTGCCAGCAGTGAATGGGACAGGGCCTATGGCTACACCTTC
cdr3_aa: CASSEWDRAYGYTF

cdr3_length: 13
clone_size: .
j_call: TRBJ1-6
v_call: TRBV28
d_call: .
cdr3_nt: TGTGCCATCCTTAAGGGTACGGGTTCACCCCTCCACTTT
cdr3_aa: CAILKGTGSPLHF

cdr3_length: 15
clone_size: few
j_call: TRBJ2-6
v_call: TRBV29-1
d_call: TRBD1
cdr3_nt: TGCAGCGTTGAAATGAGGGGGCCCTGGGCCAACGTCCTGACTTTC
cdr3_aa: CSVEMRGPWANVLTF

cdr3_length: 12
clone_size: many
j_call: TRBJ2-7
v_call: TRBV5-1
d_call: .
cdr3_nt: TGCGCCAGCAGCTTTGGGGTTCGCGAGCAGTACTTC
cdr3_aa: CASSFGVREQYF

cdr3_length: 13
clone_size: .
j_call: TRBJ2-1
v_call: TRBV6-5
d_call: .
cdr3_nt: TGTGCCAGCAGTTTATCTAGCCCCAATGAGCAGTTCTTC
cdr3_aa: CASSLSSPNEQFF

cdr3_length: 14
clone_size: many
j_call: TRBJ2-7
v_call: TRBV29-1
d_call: .
cdr3_nt: TGCAGCGTCCTGACCGGGACACCGACCTACGAGCAGTACTTC
cdr3_aa: CSVLTGTPTYEQYF

cdr3_length: 13
clone_size: many
j_call: TRBJ1-1
v_call: TRBV20-1
d_call: .
cdr3_nt: TGCAGTGCTAGAACGACCGGGGCTGGTGAAGCTTTCTTT
cdr3_aa: CSARTTGAGEAFF

cdr3_length: 15
clone_size: few
j_call: TRBJ2-4
v_call: TRBV28
d_call: .
cdr3_nt: TGTGCCAGCAGTGAGAAGGGCCGGAGCAAAAACATTCAGTACTTC
cdr3_aa: CASSEKGRSKNIQYF

cdr3_length: 12
clone_size: many
j_call: TRBJ1-2
v_call: TRBV28
d_call: .
cdr3_nt: TGTGCCAGCAGTTCTACAGATTATGGCTACACCTTC
cdr3_aa: CASSSTDYGYTF

cdr3_length: 14
clone_size: many
j_call: TRBJ2-5
v_call: TRBV29-1
d_call: .
cdr3_nt: TGCAGCGTTGAAGATGGCGGAGGGCAAGAGACCCAGTACTTC
cdr3_aa: CSVEDGGGQETQYF

cdr3_length: 15
clone_size: many
j_call: TRBJ2-1
v_call: TRBV5-1
d_call: TRBD2
cdr3_nt: TGCGCCAGCAGCTCGACTAGCGGGAGTGGCTATGAGCAGTTCTTC
cdr3_aa: CASSSTSGSGYEQFF

cdr3_length: 17
clone_size: few
j_call: TRBJ2-1
v_call: TRBV30
d_call: TRBD2
cdr3_nt: TGTGCCTGGAGTGTATCCCGAACTAGCGGGAGTCGGAATGAGCAGTTCTTC
cdr3_aa: CAWSVSRTSGSRNEQFF

cdr3_length: 14
clone_size: few
j_call: TRBJ2-7
v_call: TRBV18
d_call: .
cdr3_nt: TGTGCCAGCTCTCCGGACCCGCTGGGGGACGAGCAGTACTTC
cdr3_aa: CASSPDPLGDEQYF

cdr3_length: 13
clone_size: many
j_call: TRBJ1-2
v_call: TRBV5-1
d_call: .
cdr3_nt: TGCGCCAGCAGCTTAACAGGATCCTCTGGCTACACCTTC
cdr3_aa: CASSLTGSSGYTF

cdr3_length: 15
clone_size: .
j_call: TRBJ2-1
v_call: TRBV12-3/TRBV12-4
d_call: .
cdr3_nt: TGTGCCAGCAGTTTCGTAGGACTTGGGGCCAATGAGCAGTTCTTC
cdr3_aa: CASSFVGLGANEQFF

cdr3_length: 15
clone_size: many
j_call: TRBJ2-7
v_call: TRBV5-1
d_call: .
cdr3_nt: TGCGCCAGCAGCTTGGTGGGGGGCTCGAGATACGAGCAGTACTTC
cdr3_aa: CASSLVGGSRYEQYF

cdr3_length: 17
clone_size: few
j_call: TRBJ2-7
v_call: TRBV5-1
d_call: .
cdr3_nt: TGCGCCAGCAGCTCTATCCTTCCCCGGACGAGCTCCTACGAGCAGTACTTC
cdr3_aa: CASSSILPRTSSYEQYF

cdr3_length: 18
clone_size: few
j_call: TRBJ1-6
v_call: TRBV6-5
d_call: .
cdr3_nt: TGTGCCAGCAGTTACTCGCCGGCGGGGGCGCGGGTTAATTCACCCCTCCACTTT
cdr3_aa: CASSYSPAGARVNSPLHF

cdr3_length: 15
clone_size: many
j_call: TRBJ1-2
v_call: TRBV5-1
d_call: .
cdr3_nt: TGCGCCAGCAGTCCTCGGGGAAAGGGGAACTATGGCTGCACCTTC
cdr3_aa: CASSPRGKGNYGCTF

cdr3_length: 16
clone_size: .
j_call: TRBJ1-1
v_call: TRBV5-1
d_call: .
cdr3_nt: TGCGCCAGCAGCCTCGAGGGGTTGGGCCTGAACACTGAAGCTTTCTTT
cdr3_aa: CASSLEGLGLNTEAFF

cdr3_length: 13
clone_size: many
j_call: TRBJ2-3
v_call: TRBV7-8
d_call: .
cdr3_nt: TGTGCCAGCAGCTTAGTGAGGGCGGATACGCAGTATTTT
cdr3_aa: CASSLVRADTQYF

cdr3_length: 15
clone_size: few
j_call: TRBJ2-5
v_call: TRBV20-1
d_call: TRBD2
cdr3_nt: TGCAGTGCTAGAGCTAGCGGGGAGGCTCAAGAGACCCAGTACTTC
cdr3_aa: CSARASGEAQETQYF

cdr3_length: 13
clone_size: .
j_call: TRBJ2-3
v_call: TRBV7-8
d_call: TRBD2
cdr3_nt: TGTGCCACCCTGGCGGGAGGGCCGCATACGCAGTATTTT
cdr3_aa: CATLAGGPHTQYF

cdr3_length: 15
clone_size: few
j_call: TRBJ2-2
v_call: TRBV12-3/TRBV12-4
d_call: TRBD2
cdr3_nt: TGTGCCAGCAAAATAAGCGGGATTAACACCGGGGAGCTGTTTTTT
cdr3_aa: CASKISGINTGELFF

cdr3_length: 15
clone_size: .
j_call: TRBJ2-7
v_call: TRBV12-3/TRBV12-4
d_call: TRBD2
cdr3_nt: TGTGCCAGCAGGTTAGCGGGAGGGCCGTTTTACGAGCAGTACTTC
cdr3_aa: CASRLAGGPFYEQYF

cdr3_length: 17
clone_size: many
j_call: TRBJ2-3
v_call: TRBV12-3/TRBV12-4
d_call: .
cdr3_nt: TGTGCCAGCAGTCTCGCCCGTTGGGCAGGGAACACAGATACGCAGTATTTT
cdr3_aa: CASSLARWAGNTDTQYF

cdr3_length: 15
clone_size: few
j_call: TRBJ2-1
v_call: TRBV5-1
d_call: .
cdr3_nt: TGCGCCAGCAGCTTGGGGCTGCTCAAGTACAATGAGCAGTTCTTC
cdr3_aa: CASSLGLLKYNEQFF

cdr3_length: 12
clone_size: few
j_call: TRBJ2-1
v_call: TRBV20-1
d_call: .
cdr3_nt: TGCAGTGCTATGAGGGCTTACAATGAGCAGTTCTTC
cdr3_aa: CSAMRAYNEQFF

cdr3_length: 15
clone_size: few
j_call: TRBJ2-1
v_call: TRBV7-8
d_call: TRBD2
cdr3_nt: TGTGCCAGCAGCTTTACTAGCGGGAGTTACGATGAGCAGTTCTTC
cdr3_aa: CASSFTSGSYDEQFF

cdr3_length: 14
clone_size: .
j_call: TRBJ2-1
v_call: TRBV5-1
d_call: TRBD1
cdr3_nt: TGCGCCAGCAGCATTGGACAGGCTGACGGGGAGCAGTTCTTC
cdr3_aa: CASSIGQADGEQFF

cdr3_length: 17
clone_size: .
j_call: TRBJ2-5
v_call: TRBV5-1
d_call: TRBD2
cdr3_nt: TGCGCCAGCAGCCCGGGGACTAGCGGGAGGGCCCTGGAGACCCAGTACTTC
cdr3_aa: CASSPGTSGRALETQYF

cdr3_length: 15
clone_size: .
j_call: TRBJ2-1
v_call: TRBV14
d_call: TRBD2
cdr3_nt: TGTGCCAGCAGCCAAGCACTAGCGGGGGTTCGGGAGCAGTTCTTC
cdr3_aa: CASSQALAGVREQFF